Below, 32 T cell receptor beta chains from the same sample are listed, as sequenced in a study of T cells in Graves' hyperthyroidism and ophthalmopathy. What was amplified from RNA transcripts were TCR beta CDR3 regions. The TCR CDR3 first-round RT-PCR relied on the HTBI primer set. TCRdb analysed the multiplex PCR reads with MiXCR anew, one entry per CDR3 protein. Among 300,000 to 450,000 distinct CDR3 sequences listed, approximately 18% were seen once. The specimen was blood. These TCRs come from a woman in her twenties or thirties with Graves' hyperthyroidism that later progressed to Graves' ophthalmopathy.

This clonotype was counted at least ten times. The gene calls are TRBV6-1 and TRBJ1-1; D may be TRBD1 (5 bases). The CDR3 is made up of 13 amino acids. The ends were cut back, 7 bases at V and 3 bases at J, with 12 bases in the middle. The germline V gene has CDR1 MNHNS and CDR2 SASEGT. The CDR3 nucleotides read TGTGCCAGCAACGATGAGGGGTACACTGAAGCTTTCTTT. Translating it yields CASNDEGYTEAFF.

This clonotype was seen a handful of times. The CDR3 region is CSADRGKSTEAFF. The CDR3, as DNA: TGCAGTGCTGACAGGGGGAAAAGCACTGAAGCTTTCTTT. V usage is TRBV20-1 and J usage is TRBJ1-1; 9 bases fit TRBD1. Trimming at V came to 5 bases and at J to 4 bases, leaving 5 bases not matched to a gene. CDR3 size: 13 residues. CDR1 is DFQATT and CDR2 is SNEGSKA in the germline V gene (reference sequence).

On this clonotype: A read error may explain this, as a much larger clone is one base away. This chain uses TRBV9 with TRBJ2-5; no definite D call. The CDR3 loop spans 13 amino acids. Trimming took 6 bases from V and 5 from J, leaving 14 bases between them. Per the germline V gene, CDR1 is SGDLS and CDR2 is YYNGEE. CDR3 coding DNA: TGTGCCAGCAACACCCGATCGGGCGAGACCCAGTACTTC. It codes for CASNTRSGETQYF.

This clonotype was seen ten or more times. The chain recombines TRBV20-1 with TRBJ2-1; 9 nucleotides match TRBD2. The CDR3 extends over 15 amino acids. Germline CDR1 and CDR2: DFQATT and SNEGSKA (reference sequence). The J segment lost 5 bases and the V segment lost 0 bases, leaving 5 bases of the junction unmatched. CDR3 loop: CSARDAASGNNEQFF. The CDR3 DNA is TGCAGTGCTAGAGATGCGGCTAGCGGGAACAATGAGCAGTTCTTC.

This clonotype has ten or more counts. The chain combines TRBV5-1 with TRBJ2-3, with unresolved D. Germline lookup yields CDR1 SGHRS and CDR2 YFSETQ. This CDR3 spans 13 amino acids. Trimming shortened V by 6 bases and J by 4 bases, and 12 bases separated the two germline ends. The CDR3: CASMPQAADTQYF. The CDR3 DNA follows: TGCGCCAGCATGCCGCAGGCCGCAGATACGCAGTATTTT. Full variable domain (remainder filled in from reference TRBV5-1 and TRBJ2-3): KAGVTQTPRYLIKTRGQQVTLSCSPISGHRSVSWYQQTPGQGLQFLFEYFSETQRNKGNFPGRFSGRQFSNSRSEMNVSTLELGDSALYLCASMPQAADTQYFGPGTRLTVL.

V gene TRBV10-3 combines with J gene TRBJ1-6, with TRBD1 identical over 8 bases. J lost 7 bases, V lost 6 bases, and 11 bases had no gene match. Germline-derived CDR1 and CDR2 are ENHRY and SYGVKD. The CDR3 loop spans 16 amino acids. The chain's CDR3 is CAIRDAQGADNSPLHF. The CDR3 region has the DNA TGTGCCATCAGGGATGCCCAGGGGGCTGACAATTCACCCCTCCACTTT.

The chain joins TRBV2 to TRBJ1-1; D might be TRBD1 (6 bases). In germline, CDR1 is SNHLY, CDR2 FYNNEI. The V and J ends lost 7 bases and 14 bases respectively, with 20 bases between them. The CDR3 sequence is 12 residues long. CDR3 sequence reads: CASKLQGPRKFF. The CDR3, as DNA: TGTGCCAGCAAACTACAGGGCCCCCGGAAGTTCTTT. The whole variable domain, remainder taken from reference TRBV2 and TRBJ1-1, is EPEVTQTPSHQVTQMGQEVILRCVPISNHLYFYWYRQILGQKVEFLVSFYNNEISEKSEIFDDQFSVERPDGSNFTLKIRSTKLEDSAMYFCASKLQGPRKFFGQGTRLTVV.

This clonotype was detected many times. The chain recombines TRBV28 with TRBJ2-5; 10 bases align to TRBD2. This CDR3 has 16 residues. Losses at the gene ends were 3 bases for V and 2 bases for J; bases not matched to a gene: 6. CDR1 is MDHEN and CDR2 is SYDVKM in the germline V gene. CDR3 coding DNA: TGTGCCAGCAGTTTGAATAGCGGGGGGCCTCAAGAGACCCAGTACTTC. This translates into CASSLNSGGPQETQYF.

Many counts were recorded for this clonotype. The chain has TRBV27 and TRBJ2-7; 8 nucleotides agree with TRBD1. Germline-derived CDR1 and CDR2 are MNHEY and SMNVEV (reference sequence). The CDR3 contains 14 residues. Losses at the gene ends were 3 bases for V and 3 bases for J; bases not matched to a gene: 4. For the CDR3, the DNA is TGTGCCAGCAGTTTGACAGGGGACAACTACGAGCAGTACTTC. It codes for CASSLTGDNYEQYF.

This clonotype was observed many times. CDR3 sequence (DNA): TGCGCCAGCAGCCAAGTGGCCGGGACAGTCTATGGCTACACCTTC. Encoded protein: CASSQVAGTVYGYTF. J is TRBJ1-2 and V is TRBV4-1, with 7 bases lining up with TRBD1. The V and J ends lost 1 base and 4 bases, in that order; junction bases with no gene match: 6. The CDR3 is 15 amino acids. Germline CDR1 MGHRA, CDR2 YSYEKL.

This clonotype occurred many times. The chain combines TRBV12-3 or TRBV12-4 with TRBJ2-7, with 9 nucleotides matching TRBD1. This CDR3 has 14 residues. Germline trimming cut 5 bases from V and 6 bases from J; bases unmatched to any gene: 8. The CDR3 loop reads CASSHRGLLSEQYF. CDR3 nucleotide sequence: TGTGCCAGCAGTCACAGGGGGCTTTTATCCGAGCAGTACTTC.

This clonotype was counted ten times or more. The rearrangement joins TRBV2 to TRBJ2-5, with D maybe TRBD2 (5 bases). CDR1 and CDR2 (germline): SNHLY, FYNNEI. Trimming took off 10 bases at V and 5 bases at J, with 14 bases between the two ends. This CDR3 is 12 amino acids long. The CDR3 nucleotides are TGTGCCACAAAGGGTACGGGGGAGACCCAGTACTTC. Protein product: CATKGTGETQYF.

This clonotype was observed at least ten times. The gene calls are TRBV4-2 and TRBJ2-5; 11 bases agree with TRBD1. This CDR3 comprises 17 residues. Per the germline V gene, CDR1 is LGHNA and CDR2 is YNFKEQ. Trimming at V came to 3 bases and at J to 4 bases, leaving 10 bases not matched to a gene. The CDR3 nucleotides are TGTGCCAGCAGCCATGAATCAGGACAGGGGGCCGGAGAGACCCAGTACTTC. It specifies CASSHESGQGAGETQYF.

This clonotype was observed a handful of times. This rearrangement joins TRBV6-1 to TRBJ2-7; TRBD2 agrees at 11 bases. The ends lost 6 bases at V and 4 bases at J; junction bases unmatched: 8. Germline CDR1 and CDR2: MNHNS and SASEGT. The CDR3 is 15 residues long. The CDR3 DNA follows: TGTGCCAGCAGCCTTACTAGCGGGAGTGCGTACGAGCAGTACTTC. Amino acids: CASSLTSGSAYEQYF.

This clonotype occurred many times. The chain joins TRBV2 to TRBJ1-4, with TRBD1 as a possible D gene (5 bases). The CDR3 covers 13 residues. Germline V gene lookup returns CDR1 SNHLY and CDR2 FYNNEI. V lost 7 bases and J 4 bases, leaving 10 bases between the germline ends. The CDR3: CASKTGHNEKLFF. The CDR3, as DNA: TGTGCCAGCAAAACAGGCCATAATGAAAAACTGTTTTTT.

Notes on this clonotype: A clone one base away is much larger, so this may be a read error. The V gene is TRBV30, the J gene TRBJ2-1, with 14 bases identical to TRBD2. CDR1 GTSNPN and CDR2 SVGIG come from the germline V gene (reference sequence). The CDR3 is 16 amino acids. CDR3: CAWGVWGLAGENEQFF. DNA of the CDR3: TGTGCCTGGGGTGTATGGGGACTAGCGGGAGAGAATGAGCAGTTCTTC.

Only a few counts were recorded for this clonotype. The chain carries TRBV29-1 and TRBJ1-1, with D maybe TRBD1 (5 bases). Germline lookup yields CDR1 SQVTM and CDR2 ANQGSEA. The CDR3 spans 16 residues. V was trimmed by 4 bases and J by 6 bases, leaving 24 bases between them. Written as DNA, the CDR3 is TGCAGCGTTGGAGATTCAGGGCAGAACTTCCGGGCTGAAGCTTTCTTT. Translated, it gives CSVGDSGQNFRAEAFF.

The V and J genes are TRBV27 and TRBJ2-7; possible D gene TRBD2, 6 bases. The CDR3 sequence is 14 residues long. In germline, CDR1 is MNHEY, CDR2 SMNVEV (reference sequence). V lost 2 bases and J 4 bases, leaving 12 bases between the germline ends. The CDR3 DNA sequence: TGTGCCAGCAGTTTACGGGGGAATAGGTACGAGCAGTACTTC. The encoded protein is CASSLRGNRYEQYF.

The sample holds many counts of this clonotype. The chain employs TRBV6-1 and TRBJ1-5, with a tentative D call TRBD1 (6 bases). Germline assignment: CDR1 MNHNS and CDR2 SASEGT. The V end lost 6 bases, the J end lost 4 bases, and 16 bases lay between the germline ends. The CDR3 has 15 amino acids. CDR3: CASSLVWGPNQPQHF. CDR3 in DNA: TGTGCCAGCAGCCTCGTTTGGGGGCCTAATCAGCCCCAGCATTTT.

This clonotype was observed many times. V is TRBV18 and J is TRBJ1-2; TRBD1 aligns across 9 bases. There are 15 residues in the CDR3. In germline, CDR1 is KGHSH, CDR2 LQKENI. The ends lost 2 bases at V and 5 bases at J; junction bases unmatched: 6. This chain's CDR3 is CASSPGGQGKYGYTF. The CDR3 nucleotides are TGTGCCAGCTCACCAGGCGGACAGGGGAAATATGGCTACACCTTC.

V gene TRBV6-1 combines with J gene TRBJ2-1; 7 bases fit TRBD1. Unmatched junction bases numbered 7, after V lost 7 bases and J lost 1 base. The CDR3 has 15 residues. The germline gives CDR1 MNHNS, CDR2 SASEGT. CDR3 coding DNA: TGTGCCAGCACCATGACAGGGCTATCCTACAATGAGCAGTTCTTC. Its translation: CASTMTGLSYNEQFF.

In this sample, this clonotype turned up a few times. V and J are TRBV5-1 and TRBJ1-5; TRBD1 aligns across 9 bases. The junction had 3 bases not matched to a gene; V was cut back by 2 bases and J by 6 bases. CDR3 length: 14 amino acids. Germline assignment: CDR1 SGHRS and CDR2 YFSETQ. In DNA, the CDR3 is TGCGCCAGCAGCTTCACAGGGGGCCTTCAGCCCCAGCATTTT. Amino acids: CASSFTGGLQPQHF.

The chain is built from TRBV27 and TRBJ2-3; a possible D gene is TRBD1 (5 bases). Germline CDR1 and CDR2: MNHEY and SMNVEV (reference sequence). There are 15 residues in the CDR3. V lost 6 bases, J lost 2 bases, and 15 bases lay in between. CDR3 coding DNA: TGTGCCAGCAGCCCCGACAGCCAACCCACAGATACGCAGTATTTT. Its translation: CASSPDSQPTDTQYF.

This chain joins TRBV18 and TRBJ2-3, with 8 bases fitting TRBD1. Germline V gives CDR1 KGHSH, CDR2 LQKENI. Germline trimming cut 2 bases from V and 5 bases from J; bases unmatched to any gene: 3. The CDR3 spans 14 residues. The CDR3 DNA sequence: TGTGCCAGCTCACCAAGTACAGGGGGAGATACGCAGTATTTT. This codes for CASSPSTGGDTQYF.

In its sample, this clonotype was seen once. The rearrangement links TRBV7-9 to TRBJ2-1; 7 bases map to TRBD2. The ends lost 3 bases at V and 5 bases at J; junction bases unmatched: 13. This CDR3 has 17 amino acids. CDR1 is SEHNR and CDR2 is FQNEAQ in the germline V gene (reference sequence). The DNA of the CDR3 is TGTGCCAGCAGCTTTCTGGGGGGAGGGTCAAGGAACAATGAGCAGTTCTTC. The encoded protein is CASSFLGGGSRNNEQFF.

In its sample, this clonotype was seen many times. The rearrangement joins TRBV28 to TRBJ2-7, with D maybe TRBD2 (5 bases). In germline, CDR1 is MDHEN, CDR2 SYDVKM. This CDR3 has 12 residues. V was cut by 10 bases and J by 4 bases, with 14 bases left in between. CDR3 amino acids: CATETTSYEQYF. CDR3 bases: TGTGCCACAGAGACAACTAGTTACGAGCAGTACTTC.

This clonotype has ten or more counts. The rearrangement uses TRBV5-1 and TRBJ2-5; 9 bases agree with TRBD1. This CDR3 is 15 amino acids long. V lost 4 bases to trimming and J lost 1 base; unmatched junction nucleotides: 5. Looked up from germline, CDR1 is SGHRS and CDR2 is YFSETQ. CDR3 sequence (DNA): TGCGCCAGCAGCAGCGGGACAGGGAGCCAAGAGACCCAGTACTTC. Translated: CASSSGTGSQETQYF.

This clonotype was detected many times. The gene calls are TRBV7-3 and TRBJ2-3; 7 bases are a match to TRBD2. The CDR3 consists of 15 residues. V shed 5 bases, J shed 2 bases, and the junction held 7 bases outside the gene matches. Looked up from germline, CDR1 is SGHTA and CDR2 is FQGTGA. The CDR3 loop is CASSPPAGFTDTQYF. Here the CDR3 DNA reads TGTGCCAGCAGCCCCCCAGCGGGATTCACAGATACGCAGTATTTT.

At least ten counts were recorded for this clonotype. The rearrangement joins TRBV20-1 to TRBJ2-3, with a tentative D call TRBD1 (6 bases). In germline, CDR1 is DFQATT, CDR2 SNEGSKA (reference sequence). The CDR3 has 15 amino acids. Trimming shortened V by 1 base and J by 4 bases, and 15 bases separated the two germline ends. In DNA form, the CDR3 reads TGCAGTGCTAGAGGGGGGCAGGGCGACTCAGATACGCAGTATTTT. Translated, it gives CSARGGQGDSDTQYF.

This chain connects TRBV11-2 to TRBJ1-1; D is unresolved. Germline CDR1 SGHAT, CDR2 FQNNGV. The CDR3 spans 13 residues. V shed 8 bases and J shed 2 bases, with 12 bases lying between them. This CDR3 is CASYGLLNTEAFF. The CDR3 DNA is TGTGCCAGCTACGGACTCTTAAACACTGAAGCTTTCTTT. The full variable domain, with the rest looked up from reference TRBV11-2 and TRBJ1-1, is EAGVAQSPRYKIIEKRQSVAFWCNPISGHATLYWYQQILGQGPKLLIQFQNNGVVDDSQLPKDRFSAERLKGVDSTLKIQPAKLEDSAVYLCASYGLLNTEAFFGQGTRLTVV.

The chain employs TRBV19 and TRBJ2-5, with 7 positions matching TRBD2. Germline values: CDR1 LNHDA, CDR2 SQIVND (reference sequence). The CDR3 spans 16 residues. Unmatched junction bases numbered 10, after V lost 1 base and J lost 5 bases. The CDR3 region has the DNA TGTGCCAGTAGTATAGGACTAGCCAAAAAGGGGGAGACCCAGTACTTC. It codes for CASSIGLAKKGETQYF.

The table lists this clonotype with many counts. The chain couples TRBV6-1 to TRBJ1-2, with 9 bases fitting TRBD1. The CDR3 extends over 14 amino acids. J was trimmed by 8 bases and V by 10 bases; bases with no gene match: 14. Germline CDR1 reads MNHNS; CDR2 reads SASEGT. The CDR3 DNA is TGTGCCACCACACTCGGGACAGGGTCAGGAGGCTACACCTTC. It codes for CATTLGTGSGGYTF.